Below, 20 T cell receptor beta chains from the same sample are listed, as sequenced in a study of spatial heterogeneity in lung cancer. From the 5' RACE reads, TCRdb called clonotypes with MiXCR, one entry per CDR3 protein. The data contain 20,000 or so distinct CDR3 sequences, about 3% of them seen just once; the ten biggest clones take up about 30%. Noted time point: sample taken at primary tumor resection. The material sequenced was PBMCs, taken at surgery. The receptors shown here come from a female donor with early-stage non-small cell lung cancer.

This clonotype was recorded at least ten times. The CDR3 region is CASSLGRNANTGELFF. The CDR3 bases are TGTGCCAGCAGCCTGGGACGGAACGCGAACACCGGGGAGCTGTTTTTT. The chain has TRBV4-2 and TRBJ2-2; D possibly uses TRBD1 or TRBD2 (5 bases each). The CDR3 extends over 16 amino acids. The ends were cut back, 4 bases at V and 0 bases at J, with 12 bases in the middle. CDR1 and CDR2 (germline): LGHNA, YNFKEQ.

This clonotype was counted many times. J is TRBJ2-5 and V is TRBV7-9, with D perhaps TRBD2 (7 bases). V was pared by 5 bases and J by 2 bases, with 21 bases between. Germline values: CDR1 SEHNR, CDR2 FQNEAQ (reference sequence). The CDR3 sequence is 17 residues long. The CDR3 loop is CASSTLKGGLGQETQYF. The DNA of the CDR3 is TGTGCCAGCAGCACCCTAAAGGGGGGGCTGGGGCAAGAGACCCAGTACTTC. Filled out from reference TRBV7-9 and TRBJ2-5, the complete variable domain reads DTGVSQNPRHKITKRGQNVTFRCDPISEHNRLYWYRQTLGQGPEFLTYFQNEAQLEKSRLLSDRFSAERPKGSFSTLEIQRTEQGDSAMYLCASSTLKGGLGQETQYFGPGTRLLVL.

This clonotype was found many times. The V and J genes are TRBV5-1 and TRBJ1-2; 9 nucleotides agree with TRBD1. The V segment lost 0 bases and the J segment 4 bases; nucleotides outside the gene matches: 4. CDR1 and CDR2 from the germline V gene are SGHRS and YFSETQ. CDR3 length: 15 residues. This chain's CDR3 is CASSLGTGEGYGYTF. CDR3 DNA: TGCGCCAGCAGCTTGGGGACAGGGGAAGGCTATGGCTACACCTTC.

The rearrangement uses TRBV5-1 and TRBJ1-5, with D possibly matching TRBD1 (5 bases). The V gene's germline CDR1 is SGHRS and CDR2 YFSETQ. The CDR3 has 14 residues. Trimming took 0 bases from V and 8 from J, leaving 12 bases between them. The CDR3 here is CASSLGDGGKPQHF. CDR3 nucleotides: TGCGCCAGCAGCTTGGGGGACGGTGGTAAGCCCCAGCATTTT.

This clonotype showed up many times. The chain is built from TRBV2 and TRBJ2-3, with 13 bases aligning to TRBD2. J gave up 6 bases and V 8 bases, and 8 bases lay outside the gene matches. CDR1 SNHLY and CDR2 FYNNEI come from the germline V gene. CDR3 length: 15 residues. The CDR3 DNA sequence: TGTGCCAGCCAGGGGGGACTAGCGGGACGGGATACGCAGTATTTT. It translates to CASQGGLAGRDTQYF. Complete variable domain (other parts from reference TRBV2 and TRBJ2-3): EPEVTQTPSHQVTQMGQEVILRCVPISNHLYFYWYRQILGQKVEFLVSFYNNEISEKSEIFDDQFSVERPDGSNFTLKIRSTKLEDSAMYFCASQGGLAGRDTQYFGPGTRLTVL.

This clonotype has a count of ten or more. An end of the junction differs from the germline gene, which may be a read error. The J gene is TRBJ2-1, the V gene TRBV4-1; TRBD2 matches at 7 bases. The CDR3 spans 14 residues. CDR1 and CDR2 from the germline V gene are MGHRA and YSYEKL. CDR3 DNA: TGCGCCAACAGCCAAACGACTAGCTTGAATGAGCAGTTCTTC. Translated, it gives CANSQTTSLNEQFF.

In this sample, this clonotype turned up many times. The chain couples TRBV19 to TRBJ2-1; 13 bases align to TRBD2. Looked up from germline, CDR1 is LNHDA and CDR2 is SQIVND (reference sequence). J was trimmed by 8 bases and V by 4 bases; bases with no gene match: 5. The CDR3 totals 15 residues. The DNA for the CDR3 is TGTGCCAGTAGTACCCCAGGACTAGCGGGAGATGAGCAGTTCTTC. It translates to CASSTPGLAGDEQFF.

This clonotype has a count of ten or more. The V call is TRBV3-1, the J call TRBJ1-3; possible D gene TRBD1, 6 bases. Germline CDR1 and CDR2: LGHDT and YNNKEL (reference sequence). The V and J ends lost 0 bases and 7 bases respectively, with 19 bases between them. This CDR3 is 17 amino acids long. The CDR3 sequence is CASSQERLGGPRNTIYF. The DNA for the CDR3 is TGTGCCAGCAGCCAAGAGCGTTTGGGGGGGCCTCGCAACACCATATATTTT.

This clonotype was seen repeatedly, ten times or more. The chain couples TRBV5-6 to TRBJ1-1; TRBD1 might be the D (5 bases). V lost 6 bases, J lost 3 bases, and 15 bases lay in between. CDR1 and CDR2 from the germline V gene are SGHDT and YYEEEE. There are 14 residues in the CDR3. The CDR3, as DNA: TGTGCCAGCAAAACAGGCCCGGGAGACACTGAAGCTTTCTTT. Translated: CASKTGPGDTEAFF.

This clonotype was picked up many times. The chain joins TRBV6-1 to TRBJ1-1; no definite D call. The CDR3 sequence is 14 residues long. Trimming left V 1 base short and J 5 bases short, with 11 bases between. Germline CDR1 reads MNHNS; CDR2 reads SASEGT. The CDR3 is CASSEGVGRTEAFF. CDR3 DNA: TGTGCCAGCAGTGAAGGGGTAGGGAGGACTGAAGCTTTCTTT.

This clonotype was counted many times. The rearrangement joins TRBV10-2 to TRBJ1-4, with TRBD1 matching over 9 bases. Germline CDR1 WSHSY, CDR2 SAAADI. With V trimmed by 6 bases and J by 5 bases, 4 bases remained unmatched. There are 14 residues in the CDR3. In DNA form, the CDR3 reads TGCGCCAGCAGGCAGACAGGGGGGAATGAAAAACTGTTTTTT. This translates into CASRQTGGNEKLFF.

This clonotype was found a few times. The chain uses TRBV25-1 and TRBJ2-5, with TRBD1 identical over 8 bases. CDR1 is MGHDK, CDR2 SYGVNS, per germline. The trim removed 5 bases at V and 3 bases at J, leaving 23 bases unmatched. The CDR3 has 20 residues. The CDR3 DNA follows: TGTGCCAGCAGTCCAAACCCCCATGAAGACAGGGGAATAACTAAAGAGACCCAGTACTTC. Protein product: CASSPNPHEDRGITKETQYF.

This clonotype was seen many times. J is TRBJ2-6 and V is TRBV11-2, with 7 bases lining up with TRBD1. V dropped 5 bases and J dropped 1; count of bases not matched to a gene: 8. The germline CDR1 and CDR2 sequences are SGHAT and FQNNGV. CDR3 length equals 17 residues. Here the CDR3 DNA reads TGTGCCAGCAGCGCGACAGGGAGTCATTCTGGGGCCAACGTCCTGACTTTC. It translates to CASSATGSHSGANVLTF.

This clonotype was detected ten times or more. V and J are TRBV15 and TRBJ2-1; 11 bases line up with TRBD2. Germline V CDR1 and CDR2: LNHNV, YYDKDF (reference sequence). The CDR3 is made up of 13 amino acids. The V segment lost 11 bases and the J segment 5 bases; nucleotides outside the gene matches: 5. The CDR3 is CAAGLAGDNEQFF. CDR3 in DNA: TGTGCCGCTGGACTAGCGGGCGACAATGAGCAGTTCTTC.

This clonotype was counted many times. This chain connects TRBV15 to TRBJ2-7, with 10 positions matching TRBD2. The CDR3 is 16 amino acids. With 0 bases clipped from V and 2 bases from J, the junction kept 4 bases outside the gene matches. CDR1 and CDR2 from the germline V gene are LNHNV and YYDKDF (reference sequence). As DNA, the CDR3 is TGTGCCACCAGCAGAGATATGAGCGGGAGGGCCTACGAGCAGTACTTC. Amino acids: CATSRDMSGRAYEQYF. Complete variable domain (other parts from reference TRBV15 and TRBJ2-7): DAMVIQNPRYQVTQFGKPVTLSCSQTLNHNVMYWYQQKSSQAPKLLFHYYDKDFNNEADTPDNFQSRRPNTSFCFLDIRSPGLGDTAMYLCATSRDMSGRAYEQYFGPGTRLTVT.

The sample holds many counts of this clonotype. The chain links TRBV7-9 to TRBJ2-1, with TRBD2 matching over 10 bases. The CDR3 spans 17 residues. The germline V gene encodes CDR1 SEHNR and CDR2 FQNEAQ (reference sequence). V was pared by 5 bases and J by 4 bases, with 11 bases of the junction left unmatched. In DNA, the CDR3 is TGTGCCAGCAGCCCGAATGCGGGACTAGCGACGTACAATGAGCAGTTCTTC. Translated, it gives CASSPNAGLATYNEQFF. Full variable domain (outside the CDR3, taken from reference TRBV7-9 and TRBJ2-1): DTGVSQNPRHKITKRGQNVTFRCDPISEHNRLYWYRQTLGQGPEFLTYFQNEAQLEKSRLLSDRFSAERPKGSFSTLEIQRTEQGDSAMYLCASSPNAGLATYNEQFFGPGTRLTVL.

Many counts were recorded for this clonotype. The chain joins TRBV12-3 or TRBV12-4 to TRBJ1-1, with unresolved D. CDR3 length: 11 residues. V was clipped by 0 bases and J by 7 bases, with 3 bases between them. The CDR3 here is CASSLAGEAFF. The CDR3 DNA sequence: TGTGCCAGCAGTTTAGCCGGTGAAGCTTTCTTT.

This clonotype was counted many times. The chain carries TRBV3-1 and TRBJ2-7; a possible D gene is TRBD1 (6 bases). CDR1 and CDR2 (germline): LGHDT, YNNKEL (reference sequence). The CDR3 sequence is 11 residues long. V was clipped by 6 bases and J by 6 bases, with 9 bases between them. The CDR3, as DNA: TGTGCCAGCAGGTCAGGGGTCGAGCAGTACTTC. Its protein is CASRSGVEQYF.

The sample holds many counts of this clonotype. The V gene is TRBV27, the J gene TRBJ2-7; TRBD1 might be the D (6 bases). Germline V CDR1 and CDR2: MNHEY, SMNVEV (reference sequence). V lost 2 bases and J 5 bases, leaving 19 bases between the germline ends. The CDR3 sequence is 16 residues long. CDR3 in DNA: TGTGCCAGCAGTTTAATTCCGTCTGGGGGCTTCAACGAGCAGTACTTC. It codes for CASSLIPSGGFNEQYF.

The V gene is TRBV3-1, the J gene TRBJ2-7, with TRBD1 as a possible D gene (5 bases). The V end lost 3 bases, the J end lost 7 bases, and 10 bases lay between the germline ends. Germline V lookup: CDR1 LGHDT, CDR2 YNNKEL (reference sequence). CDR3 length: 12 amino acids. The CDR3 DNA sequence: TGTGCCAGCAGCCACCCCCAGGGAGAGCAGTACTTC. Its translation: CASSHPQGEQYF.